This TCR beta chain was profiled in a study of shared T cell receptors in the human thymus (dated by TCRdb to the early 2020s). About the study as a whole: The study investigated the way shared, self-reactive T-cell receptor alpha chains are produced in the human thymus.

Including the terminal cysteine and phenylalanine, the CDR3 comprises 19 residues. Kept here is only the CDR3 DNA, which spans 57 bases and is read in frame from base 1. V is shortened by 5 bases, J by 0 bases, and the region joining them spans 24 bases. CDR1 and CDR2 are read off the germline V gene as KGHSH and LQKENI. The library was prepared using the immunoSEQ multiplex PCR assay. The immuneACCESS repertoire file appears here via TCRdb, limited to in-frame rearrangements. These files lack a portion of the clones; in checked studies, under half of the deficit traces to unresolved V genes, and the cause of the others is not known. In all, the sample holds about 660,000 clones, and roughly 90% of those were seen once. The ten largest clones capture over 0.008% of the sample. As for this clone: Its target antigen remains unknown. It has no much larger one-base neighbor in the sample; base qualities were not kept.

These sequences were also reported in another study, on human thymus T cells. Looking at the second paper: In Finland, the donors were immunologically healthy infants who were having open corrective cardiac surgery for congenital heart defects. The thymus tissue came from surgical resects taken out during corrective cardiac surgery. Both the thymic and the peripheral blood repertoires appeared to show biased V and J gene segment usage. According to the related research, thymic TCR repertoires were highly overlapping among unrelated individuals. TCR alpha and beta repertoires from about 8 infant thymus samples and a few related peripheral blood samples were characterized in the study. Donor ages ranging from roughly 6 to 244 days were recorded, and a handful of male and two female infants were included in the cohort. Thymocytes were freed from the tissue by mechanical means and kept at -70 degrees C as pellets of roughly 9-30 million cells. Genomic DNA was extracted from frozen cell pellets with a QIAsymphony instrument. The immunoSEQ multiplex PCR assay was used to amplify the TCRB and TCRAD loci from a standardized quantity of quality-controlled genomic DNA. The amplicons spanned the V(D)J region and were long enough to cover the CDR3 and allow V and J genes to be identified. The amplicons were sequenced on an Illumina platform via the commercial immunoSEQ service. Primer bias and sequencing errors were corrected as previously described, and TCRAD and TCRB were defined on the basis of the IMGT database. Analysis of the repertoires was done with immunoSEQ Analyzer 3.0 and VDJTools and included basic statistics, V/J segment usage, diversity estimates, rarefaction and pairwise overlap. Diversity was estimated using the Chao1, ChaoE, Efron-Thisted, Shannon and inverse Simpson indices, and was also estimated on datasets down-sampled to the size of the smallest sample. For repertoire overlap, CDR3 nucleotide sequence, V gene and J gene had to match strictly, and clustering was done by Jaccard-based multidimensional scaling. Thymus samples yielded on average about 810,000 unique TCRB clonotypes, compared with 65,000 to 100,000 from blood samples.

The sample comprised thymocytes. This sequence was found in a boy under three years old with a congenital heart defect. Donor details come from another sample of the same person, matched by shared clones. This chain is built from TRBV18 and TRBJ2-3; the D gene is possibly TRBD1, with 5 bases matching. The CDR3 loop reads CASSSLQVIRRGSTDTQYF. Here is the DNA: TGTGCCAGCTCATCCTTACAGGTAATCCGACGAGGTAGCACAGATACGCAGTATTTT.